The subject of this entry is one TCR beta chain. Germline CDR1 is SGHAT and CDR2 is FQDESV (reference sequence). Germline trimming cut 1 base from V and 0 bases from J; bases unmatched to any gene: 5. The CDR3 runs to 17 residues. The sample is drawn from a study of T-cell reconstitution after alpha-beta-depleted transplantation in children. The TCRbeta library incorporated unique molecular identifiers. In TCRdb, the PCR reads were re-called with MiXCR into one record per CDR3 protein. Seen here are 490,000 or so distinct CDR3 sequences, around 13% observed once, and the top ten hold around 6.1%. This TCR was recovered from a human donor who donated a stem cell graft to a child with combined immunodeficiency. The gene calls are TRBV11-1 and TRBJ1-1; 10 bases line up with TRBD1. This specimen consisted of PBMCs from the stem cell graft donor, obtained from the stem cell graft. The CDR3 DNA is TGTGCCAGCAGCTTAGGGGGGACAGGGGACATGAACACTGAAGCTTTCTTT. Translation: CASSLGGTGDMNTEAFF.